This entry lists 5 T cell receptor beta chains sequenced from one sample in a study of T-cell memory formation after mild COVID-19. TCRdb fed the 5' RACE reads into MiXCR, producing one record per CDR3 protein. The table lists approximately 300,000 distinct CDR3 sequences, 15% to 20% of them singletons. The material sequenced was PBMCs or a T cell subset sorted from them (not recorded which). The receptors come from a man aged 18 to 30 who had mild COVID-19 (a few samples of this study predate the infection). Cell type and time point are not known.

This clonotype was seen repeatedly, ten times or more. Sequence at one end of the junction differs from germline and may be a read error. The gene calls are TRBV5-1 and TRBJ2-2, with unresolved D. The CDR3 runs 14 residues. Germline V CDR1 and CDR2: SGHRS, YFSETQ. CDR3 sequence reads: CASSLDPNTGELFF. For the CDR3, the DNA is TGTGCCAGCAGCTTAGACCCGAACACCGGGGAGCTGTTTTTT.

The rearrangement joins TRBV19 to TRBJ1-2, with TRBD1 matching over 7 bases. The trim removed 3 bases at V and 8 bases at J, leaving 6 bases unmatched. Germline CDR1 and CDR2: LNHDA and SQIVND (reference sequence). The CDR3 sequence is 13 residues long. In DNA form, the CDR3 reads TGTGCCAGTAGTATGTCGACAGGGACCGGCTACACCTTC. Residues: CASSMSTGTGYTF.

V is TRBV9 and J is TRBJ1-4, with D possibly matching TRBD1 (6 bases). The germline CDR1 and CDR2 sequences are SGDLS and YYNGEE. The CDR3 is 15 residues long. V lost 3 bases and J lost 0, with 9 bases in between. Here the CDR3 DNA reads TGTGCCAGCAGCGCCCAGGGGCCAACTAATGAAAAACTGTTTTTT. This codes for CASSAQGPTNEKLFF. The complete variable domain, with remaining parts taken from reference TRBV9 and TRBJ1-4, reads DSGVTQTPKHLITATGQRVTLRCSPRSGDLSVYWYQQSLDQGLQFLIQYYNGEERAKGNILERFSAQQFPDLHSELNLSSLELGDSALYFCASSAQGPTNEKLFFGSGTQLSVL.

Written as DNA, the CDR3 is TGTGCCAGCAGTTATCCGGGGGGGGAGACCCAGTACTTC. It codes for CASSYPGGETQYF. This rearrangement joins TRBV6-5 to TRBJ2-5, with TRBD2 matching over 8 bases. V shed 3 bases, J shed 5 bases, and the junction held 2 bases outside the gene matches. The CDR3 totals 13 residues. Germline V gene lookup returns CDR1 MNHEY and CDR2 SVGAGI.

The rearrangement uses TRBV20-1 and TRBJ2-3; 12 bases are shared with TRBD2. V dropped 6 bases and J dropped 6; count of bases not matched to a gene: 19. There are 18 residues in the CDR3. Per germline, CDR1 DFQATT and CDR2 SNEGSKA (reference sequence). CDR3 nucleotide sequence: TGCAGTGCAGTGACTAGCGGGGGAGCTACACGGATGTTGGATACGCAGTATTTT. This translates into CSAVTSGGATRMLDTQYF.